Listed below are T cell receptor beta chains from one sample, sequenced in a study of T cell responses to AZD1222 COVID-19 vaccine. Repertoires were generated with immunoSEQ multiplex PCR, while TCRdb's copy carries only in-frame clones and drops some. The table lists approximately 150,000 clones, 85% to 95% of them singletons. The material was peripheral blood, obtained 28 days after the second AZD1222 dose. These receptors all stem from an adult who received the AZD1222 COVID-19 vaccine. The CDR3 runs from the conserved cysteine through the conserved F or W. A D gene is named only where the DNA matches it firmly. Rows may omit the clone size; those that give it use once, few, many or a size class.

cdr3_aa: CASSPGLAAAYEQYF; cdr3_nt: TGTGCCAGCTCACCAGGGCTAGCAGCGGCTTACGAGCAGTACTTC; j_call: TRBJ2-7; v_call: TRBV18; cdr3_length: 15; clone_size: -; d_call: -
cdr3_aa: CASSLAGNNSPLHF; cdr3_nt: TGTGCCAGCAGCTTGGCAGGGAATAATTCACCCCTCCACTTT; j_call: TRBJ1-6; v_call: TRBV5-6; cdr3_length: 14; clone_size: -; d_call: -
cdr3_aa: CASSLDRGWSPLHF; cdr3_nt: TGTGCCAGCAGCTTGGACAGGGGATGGTCACCCCTCCACTTT; j_call: TRBJ1-6; v_call: TRBV5-4; cdr3_length: 14; clone_size: -; d_call: TRBD1
cdr3_aa: CATPGRGGTGELFF; cdr3_nt: TGTGCCACCCCCGGTAGGGGCGGGACCGGGGAGCTGTTTTTT; j_call: TRBJ2-2; v_call: TRBV11-1; cdr3_length: 14; clone_size: -; d_call: -
cdr3_aa: CASSPLAGAGTDTQYF; cdr3_nt: TGCGCCAGCAGCCCACTAGCGGGGGCTGGGACAGATACGCAGTATTTT; j_call: TRBJ2-3; v_call: TRBV5-1; cdr3_length: 16; clone_size: -; d_call: TRBD2
cdr3_aa: CACRQGGNTIYF; cdr3_nt: TGTGCCTGCAGACAGGGCGGAAACACCATATATTTT; j_call: TRBJ1-3; v_call: TRBV30; cdr3_length: 12; clone_size: -; d_call: TRBD1
cdr3_aa: CASTWTGGTEAFF; cdr3_nt: TGTGCCAGCACCTGGACAGGGGGCACTGAAGCTTTCTTT; j_call: TRBJ1-1; v_call: TRBV6-5; cdr3_length: 13; clone_size: -; d_call: TRBD1
cdr3_aa: CASSPRDRGSSEAFF; cdr3_nt: TGTGCCAGCTCACCGCGGGACAGGGGTTCTTCTGAAGCTTTCTTT; j_call: TRBJ1-1; v_call: TRBV18; cdr3_length: 15; clone_size: -; d_call: TRBD1
cdr3_aa: CASSGTVDTEAFF; cdr3_nt: TGTGCCAGCAGTGGGACAGTCGACACTGAAGCTTTCTTT; j_call: TRBJ1-1; v_call: TRBV12-3/TRBV12-4; cdr3_length: 13; clone_size: -; d_call: TRBD1
cdr3_aa: CSAQDRQPQHF; cdr3_nt: TGCAGTGCCCAGGACAGGCAGCCCCAGCATTTT; j_call: TRBJ1-5; v_call: TRBV20-1; cdr3_length: 11; clone_size: -; d_call: TRBD1
cdr3_aa: CASSFGLNVEAFF; cdr3_nt: TGTGCCAGCAGTTTCGGTCTGAACGTTGAAGCTTTCTTT; j_call: TRBJ1-1; v_call: TRBV6-5; cdr3_length: 13; clone_size: -; d_call: -
cdr3_aa: CASSHGTGGYEQYF; cdr3_nt: TGTGCCAGCAGCCACGGGACAGGGGGCTACGAGCAGTACTTC; j_call: TRBJ2-7; v_call: TRBV11-2; cdr3_length: 14; clone_size: -; d_call: TRBD1
cdr3_aa: CATSDPSPVTGNYGYTF; cdr3_nt: TGTGCCACCAGTGACCCCAGTCCGGTAACTGGGAACTATGGCTACACCTTC; j_call: TRBJ1-2; v_call: TRBV24-1; cdr3_length: 17; clone_size: once; d_call: -
cdr3_aa: CASSPSEQETQYF; cdr3_nt: TGTGCCAGCTCACCGTCGGAACAAGAGACCCAGTACTTC; j_call: TRBJ2-5; v_call: TRBV18; cdr3_length: 13; clone_size: -; d_call: -
cdr3_aa: CSVEDRGLYTGELFF; cdr3_nt: TGCAGCGTTGAAGATAGGGGACTTTACACCGGGGAGCTGTTTTTT; j_call: TRBJ2-2; v_call: TRBV29-1; cdr3_length: 15; clone_size: -; d_call: -
cdr3_aa: CASGPTGQLRGYTF; cdr3_nt: TGCGCCAGCGGTCCGACAGGACAACTTCGTGGCTACACCTTC; j_call: TRBJ1-2; v_call: TRBV5-1; cdr3_length: 14; clone_size: -; d_call: -
cdr3_aa: CASSLNEETQYF; cdr3_nt: TGTGCCAGCAGCTTAAACGAAGAGACCCAGTACTTC; j_call: TRBJ2-5; v_call: TRBV5-6; cdr3_length: 12; clone_size: -; d_call: -
cdr3_aa: CASSLEHYNQPQHF; cdr3_nt: TGTGCCAGCAGCTTAGAACACTACAATCAGCCCCAGCATTTT; j_call: TRBJ1-5; v_call: TRBV7-2; cdr3_length: 14; clone_size: -; d_call: -
cdr3_aa: CASSSQGYGYTF; cdr3_nt: TGTGCCAGCAGCTCACAGGGATATGGCTACACCTTC; j_call: TRBJ1-2; v_call: TRBV7-2; cdr3_length: 12; clone_size: once; d_call: -
cdr3_aa: CATSDPSLTGSGELFF; cdr3_nt: TGTGCCACCAGTGACCCATCTTTGACAGGGTCCGGGGAGCTGTTTTTT; j_call: TRBJ2-2; v_call: TRBV24-1; cdr3_length: 16; clone_size: -; d_call: TRBD1
cdr3_aa: CASSEEGGYYNEQFF; cdr3_nt: TGTGCCAGCAGTGAAGAGGGAGGCTACTACAATGAGCAGTTCTTC; j_call: TRBJ2-1; v_call: TRBV6-1; cdr3_length: 15; clone_size: large; d_call: -
cdr3_aa: CASSLGGNTGELFF; cdr3_nt: TGCGCCAGCAGCTTGGGGGGCAACACCGGGGAGCTGTTTTTT; j_call: TRBJ2-2; v_call: TRBV5-1; cdr3_length: 14; clone_size: -; d_call: -
cdr3_aa: CASSPLAWDTEAFF; cdr3_nt: TGTGCCAGCAGCCCGCTCGCCTGGGACACTGAAGCTTTCTTT; j_call: TRBJ1-1; v_call: TRBV28; cdr3_length: 14; clone_size: -; d_call: -
cdr3_aa: CASTSGSWEQYF; cdr3_nt: TGTGCCAGCACCAGCGGGAGTTGGGAGCAGTACTTC; j_call: TRBJ2-7; v_call: TRBV2; cdr3_length: 12; clone_size: -; d_call: TRBD2
cdr3_aa: CASGGSSLYEQYF; cdr3_nt: TGTGCCAGCGGGGGGAGCAGCCTCTACGAGCAGTACTTC; j_call: TRBJ2-7; v_call: TRBV12-3/TRBV12-4; cdr3_length: 13; clone_size: -; d_call: -
cdr3_aa: CAISELGGETDTQYF; cdr3_nt: TGTGCCATCAGTGAACTTGGCGGGGAAACAGATACGCAGTATTTT; j_call: TRBJ2-3; v_call: TRBV10-3; cdr3_length: 15; clone_size: -; d_call: -
cdr3_aa: CSVEIRQARTEAFF; cdr3_nt: TGCAGCGTTGAAATTAGACAGGCTAGGACTGAAGCTTTCTTT; j_call: TRBJ1-1; v_call: TRBV29-1; cdr3_length: 14; clone_size: -; d_call: -
cdr3_aa: CASTLPSGFGEAFF; cdr3_nt: TGTGCCAGCACCCTCCCCTCGGGGTTCGGTGAAGCTTTCTTT; j_call: TRBJ1-1; v_call: TRBV5-5; cdr3_length: 14; clone_size: -; d_call: -